These 21 T cell receptor beta chains originate from one sample sequenced in a study of blood T cell repertoires in COVID-19. Produced via immunoSEQ multiplex PCR; TCRdb's table is partial and in-frame only. The table shows some 240,000 clones, with 70% to 85% occurring only once. Sequencing was performed on peripheral blood. The receptors come from a woman in her thirties or forties who had recovered from COVID-19.

The chain is built from TRBV7-2 and TRBJ2-3; D is uncertain. The CDR3 spans 13 residues. In germline, CDR1 is SGHTA, CDR2 FQGNSA. V dropped 1 base and J dropped 7 bases, with 9 bases sitting between them. The chain's CDR3 is CASSLDWSNTQYF. In nucleotides, the CDR3 is TGTGCCAGCAGCTTAGACTGGTCCAATACGCAGTATTTT.

This clone was counted once. The chain joins TRBV18 to TRBJ2-1, with TRBD1 matching over 10 bases. V lost 4 bases to trimming and J lost 3 bases; unmatched junction nucleotides: 3. Germline V gene sequence: CDR1 KGHSH, CDR2 LQKENI. The CDR3 runs 15 residues. The CDR3 DNA follows: TGTGCCAGCTCACTACGGACAGGGGGCTACAATGAGCAGTTCTTC. This codes for CASSLRTGGYNEQFF.

The chain carries TRBV18 and TRBJ1-4; no reliable D call. V lost 5 bases and J 3 bases, leaving 7 bases between the germline ends. Germline CDR1 KGHSH, CDR2 LQKENI. This CDR3 is 13 amino acids long. The CDR3, as DNA: TGTGCCAGCTCAAGCGGGCCTAATGAAAAACTGTTTTTT. Its translation: CASSSGPNEKLFF.

The chain is built from TRBV18 and TRBJ2-3, with D unresolved. V was shortened by 0 bases and J by 4 bases, with 5 bases between the two germline ends. CDR3 length: 13 amino acids. Germline V CDR1 and CDR2: KGHSH, LQKENI. CDR3 sequence: CASSPPRPDTQYF. For the CDR3, the DNA is TGTGCCAGCTCACCACCGAGGCCAGATACGCAGTATTTT.

This sequence joins TRBV2 and TRBJ2-3; 7 nucleotides line up with TRBD1. CDR3 length: 16 residues. V lost 8 bases to trimming and J lost 6 bases; unmatched junction nucleotides: 17. Looked up from germline, CDR1 is SNHLY and CDR2 is FYNNEI. The CDR3: CASPAGQGDPRDTQYF. The CDR3 DNA follows: TGTGCCAGCCCCGCGGGCCAGGGGGATCCCAGGGATACGCAGTATTTT.

CDR3: CASQRQGLNYEQYF. In DNA form, the CDR3 reads TGTGCCAGCCAAAGACAGGGCCTTAACTACGAGCAGTACTTC. The V call is TRBV6-5, the J call TRBJ2-7; 7 bases match TRBD1. Unmatched junction bases numbered 10, after V lost 8 bases and J lost 3 bases. Per the germline V gene, CDR1 is MNHEY and CDR2 is SVGAGI. The CDR3 is 14 amino acids.

This clone was counted once. The rearrangement joins TRBV6-2 or TRBV6-3 to TRBJ2-7; D unclear. V was clipped by 2 bases and J by 7 bases, with 9 bases between them. The CDR3 contains 12 residues. Germline-derived CDR1 and CDR2 are MNHEY and SVGEGT. This CDR3 reads CASSYGLREQYF. CDR3 sequence (DNA): TGTGCCAGCAGTTACGGGCTAAGGGAGCAGTACTTC.

CDR3 region: CASSSPWRGGIETQYF. CDR3 nucleotide sequence: TGTGCCAGCAGCAGTCCGTGGCGGGGGGGCATTGAGACCCAGTACTTC. The genes are TRBV3-1 (or the pseudogene TRBV3-2) and TRBJ2-5, with 9 bases matching TRBD2. The V segment lost 5 bases and the J segment 5 bases; nucleotides outside the gene matches: 12. The CDR3 length is 16 residues. Germline CDR1 and CDR2: LGHDT and YNNKEL (reference sequence).

The CDR3 bases are TGCGCCAGCAGCCAAGTCGTCAGCGGATACGAGCAGTACTTC. This translates into CASSQVVSGYEQYF. The chain combines TRBV4-3 with TRBJ2-7; TRBD2 is a possible D gene (5 bases). The CDR3 loop spans 14 amino acids. The V end was cut by 1 base, the J end by 4 bases, with 11 bases between. Germline V CDR1 and CDR2: LGHNA, YSLEER.

The chain uses TRBV2 and TRBJ2-7; the match to TRBD1 covers 10 bases. The junction had 10 bases not matched to a gene; V was cut back by 5 bases and J by 6 bases. The CDR3 has 15 amino acids. The germline gives CDR1 SNHLY, CDR2 FYNNEI. This CDR3 is CASSPDTGQGSEQYF. For the CDR3, the DNA is TGTGCCAGCAGTCCCGATACGGGACAGGGGAGCGAGCAGTACTTC.

This clone was seen only once. This sequence joins TRBV6-6 and TRBJ1-4; 9 bases are a match to TRBD1. This CDR3 region has 14 residues. CDR1 and CDR2 (germline): MNHNY, SVGAGI (reference sequence). The trim removed 5 bases at V and 7 bases at J, leaving 5 bases unmatched. CDR3: CASSRQGGAEKLFF. Written as DNA, the CDR3 is TGTGCCAGCAGTAGACAGGGGGGGGCTGAAAAACTGTTTTTT.

The chain joins TRBV19 to TRBJ1-4, with 8 nucleotides matching TRBD1. The CDR3 sequence is 17 residues long. The germline gives CDR1 LNHDA, CDR2 SQIVND (reference sequence). After removal of 4 bases from V and 4 bases from J, the junction contained 11 bases not matched to a gene. The CDR3 DNA reads TGTGCCAGTAGTAGTCCGGGACGACAGGGGCTTAATGAAAAACTGTTTTTT. This encodes CASSSPGRQGLNEKLFF.

DNA of the CDR3: TGTGCCAGCAGTTTCTACCGAGACAGGGGGCCCGAGCAGTACTTC. Its protein product is CASSFYRDRGPEQYF. The chain combines TRBV28 with TRBJ2-7, with 10 bases fitting TRBD1. This CDR3 contains 15 residues. The V segment lost 3 bases and the J segment 6 bases; nucleotides outside the gene matches: 8. The V gene's germline CDR1 is MDHEN and CDR2 SYDVKM.

This chain connects TRBV10-3 to TRBJ2-2, with D maybe TRBD2 (6 bases). The CDR3 is 15 amino acids. V lost 7 bases and J lost 4, with 16 bases in between. Germline assignment: CDR1 ENHRY and CDR2 SYGVKD. In nucleotides, the CDR3 is TGTGCCATCAAAGTTCCGGCGGGGAGCACCGGGGAGCTGTTTTTT. Its protein is CAIKVPAGSTGELFF.

J is TRBJ2-1 and V is TRBV5-1, with TRBD1 identical over 10 bases. The V gene end was trimmed by 7 bases and the J gene end by 6 bases; junction bases not matched to a gene: 10. Germline CDR1 SGHRS, CDR2 YFSETQ. CDR3 length: 15 residues. The CDR3 spells CASGVWGQGINEQFF. The CDR3 DNA sequence: TGCGCCAGCGGGGTATGGGGACAGGGGATCAATGAGCAGTTCTTC. Variable domain in full (rest from reference TRBV5-1 and TRBJ2-1): KAGVTQTPRYLIKTRGQQVTLSCSPISGHRSVSWYQQTPGQGLQFLFEYFSETQRNKGNFPGRFSGRQFSNSRSEMNVSTLELGDSALYLCASGVWGQGINEQFFGPGTRLTVL.

The chain combines TRBV11-2 with TRBJ1-6; D not resolved. Germline CDR1 SGHAT, CDR2 FQNNGV. CDR3 length: 13 amino acids. The V end lost 3 bases, the J end lost 6 bases, and 6 bases lay between the germline ends. The CDR3 protein is CASSLRFNSPLHF. The CDR3 nucleotides read TGTGCCAGCAGCTTGAGATTTAATTCACCCCTCCACTTT.

The chain joins TRBV10-2 to TRBJ2-1, with 8 bases aligning to TRBD2. The V gene's germline CDR1 is WSHSY and CDR2 SAAADI. The CDR3 is 16 amino acids. The trim removed 1 base at V and 3 bases at J, leaving 5 bases unmatched. The CDR3, as DNA: TGCGCCAGCAGTGAGTGGAAAGGGACTAGCTACAATGAGCAGTTCTTC. Residues: CASSEWKGTSYNEQFF.

The CDR3, as DNA: TGTGCCAGCAGCCAACAGGGGGCCCTTGGCTACACCTTC. Its translation is CASSQQGALGYTF. J is TRBJ1-2 and V is TRBV5-5, with TRBD1 identical over 9 bases. Germline-derived CDR1 and CDR2 are SGHKS and YYEKEE (reference sequence). The CDR3 sequence is 13 residues long. The junction had 5 bases not matched to a gene; V was cut back by 4 bases and J by 7 bases. The full variable domain, in which reference TRBV5-5 and TRBJ1-2 provide the parts outside the CDR3, is DAGVTQSPTHLIKTRGQQVTLRCSPISGHKSVSWYQQVLGQGPQFIFQYYEKEERGRGNFPDRFSARQFPNYSSELNVNALLLGDSALYLCASSQQGALGYTFGSGTRLTVV.

V gene TRBV27 combines with J gene TRBJ1-5; 7 bases are a match to TRBD1. From germline, CDR1 is MNHEY and CDR2 SMNVEV (reference sequence). The CDR3 totals 14 residues. J lost 2 bases, V lost 5 bases, and 3 bases had no gene match. CDR3 region: CASSLTGGNQPQHF. The CDR3 coding sequence is TGTGCCAGCAGTCTAACAGGGGGCAATCAGCCCCAGCATTTT.

The chain uses TRBV10-3 and TRBJ1-1; 10 bases map to TRBD1. In germline, CDR1 is ENHRY, CDR2 SYGVKD. Losses at the gene ends were 3 bases for V and 0 bases for J; bases not matched to a gene: 7. The CDR3 extends over 17 amino acids. The CDR3 DNA is TGTGCCATCAGTGATCTCCCGGGACAGGGGTTGAACACTGAAGCTTTCTTT. This gives the protein CAISDLPGQGLNTEAFF.

The V call is TRBV9, the J call TRBJ2-1, with 8 bases fitting TRBD2. Germline loops: CDR1 SGDLS, CDR2 YYNGEE. Trimming cost V 4 bases and J 3 bases; bases outside gene matches: 6. The CDR3 runs 15 residues. The DNA for the CDR3 is TGTGCCAGCAGCCCGGGAGGGGGTATCTACAATGAGCAGTTCTTC. Translation: CASSPGGGIYNEQFF.